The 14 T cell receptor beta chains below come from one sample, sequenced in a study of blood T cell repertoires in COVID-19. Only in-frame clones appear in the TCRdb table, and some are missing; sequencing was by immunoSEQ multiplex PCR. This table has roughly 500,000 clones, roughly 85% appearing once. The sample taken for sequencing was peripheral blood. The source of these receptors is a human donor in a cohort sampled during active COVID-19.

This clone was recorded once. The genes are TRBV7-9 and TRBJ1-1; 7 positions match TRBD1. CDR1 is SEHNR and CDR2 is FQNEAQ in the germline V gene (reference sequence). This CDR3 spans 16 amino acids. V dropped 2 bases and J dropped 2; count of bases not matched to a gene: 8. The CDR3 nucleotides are TGTGCCAGCAGCTTAATTTATGGGACAGCAAACACTGAAGCTTTCTTT. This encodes CASSLIYGTANTEAFF.

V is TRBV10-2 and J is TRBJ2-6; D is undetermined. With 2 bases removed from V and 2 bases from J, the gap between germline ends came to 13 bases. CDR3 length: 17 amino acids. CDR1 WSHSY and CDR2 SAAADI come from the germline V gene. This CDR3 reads CASSEPPLGAGANVLTF. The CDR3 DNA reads TGCGCCAGCAGTGAGCCTCCATTGGGCGCTGGGGCCAACGTCCTGACTTTC.

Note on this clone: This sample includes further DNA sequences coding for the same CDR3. CDR3 DNA: TGTGCCTGGAGTGTACAGGGGAATCAGCCCCAGCATTTT. Its translation: CAWSVQGNQPQHF. The V call is TRBV30, the J call TRBJ1-5, with TRBD1 identical over 7 bases. V gave up 0 bases and J gave up 4 bases; unmatched junction bases: 0. CDR3 size: 13 residues. CDR1 is GTSNPN and CDR2 is SVGIG in the germline V gene (reference sequence).

CDR3 sequence (DNA): TGCAGCGTTCCCGAGGTGTCCGGAGAGACCCAGTACTTC. It specifies CSVPEVSGETQYF. The chain links TRBV29-1 to TRBJ2-5; D not resolved. The CDR3 loop spans 13 amino acids. Germline V gene lookup returns CDR1 SQVTM and CDR2 ANQGSEA. V lost 5 bases and J 4 bases, leaving 14 bases between the germline ends.

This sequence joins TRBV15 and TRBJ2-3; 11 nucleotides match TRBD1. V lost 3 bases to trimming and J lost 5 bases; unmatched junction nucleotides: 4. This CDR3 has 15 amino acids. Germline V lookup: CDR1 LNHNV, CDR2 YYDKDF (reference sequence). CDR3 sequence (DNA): TGTGCCACCAGCAGGGGGGACAGGGGGGAAGATACGCAGTATTTT. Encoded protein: CATSRGDRGEDTQYF.

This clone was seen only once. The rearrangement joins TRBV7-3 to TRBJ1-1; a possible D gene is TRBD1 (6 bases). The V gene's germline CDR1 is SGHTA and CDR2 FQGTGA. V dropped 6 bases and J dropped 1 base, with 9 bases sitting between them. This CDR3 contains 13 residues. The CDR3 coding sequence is TGTGCCAGCAGAATGACAGGGAACACTGAAGCTTTCTTT. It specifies CASRMTGNTEAFF.

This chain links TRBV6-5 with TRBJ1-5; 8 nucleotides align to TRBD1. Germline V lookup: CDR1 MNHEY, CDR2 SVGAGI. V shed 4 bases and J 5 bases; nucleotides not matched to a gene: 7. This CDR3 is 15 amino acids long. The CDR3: CASSSRQGSYQPQHF. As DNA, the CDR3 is TGTGCCAGCAGTTCCCGACAGGGGAGCTATCAGCCCCAGCATTTT.

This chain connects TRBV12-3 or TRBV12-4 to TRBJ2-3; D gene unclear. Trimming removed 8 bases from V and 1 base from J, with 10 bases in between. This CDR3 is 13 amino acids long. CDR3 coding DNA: TGTGCCAGCTGCGCGTACCGCACAGATACGCAGTATTTT. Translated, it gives CASCAYRTDTQYF.

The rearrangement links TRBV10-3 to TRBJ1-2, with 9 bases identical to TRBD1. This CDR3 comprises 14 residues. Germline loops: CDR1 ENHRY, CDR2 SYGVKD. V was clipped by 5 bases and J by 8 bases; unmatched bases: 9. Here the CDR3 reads CAISLGQGIEGYTF. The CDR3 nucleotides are TGTGCCATCAGTCTGGGACAGGGTATCGAGGGCTACACCTTC.

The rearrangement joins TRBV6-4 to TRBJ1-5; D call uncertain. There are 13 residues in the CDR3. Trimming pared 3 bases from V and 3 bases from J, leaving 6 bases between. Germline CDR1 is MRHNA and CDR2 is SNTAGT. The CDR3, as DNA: TGTGCCAGCAGTGAAACATTCAATCAGCCCCAGCATTTT. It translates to CASSETFNQPQHF.

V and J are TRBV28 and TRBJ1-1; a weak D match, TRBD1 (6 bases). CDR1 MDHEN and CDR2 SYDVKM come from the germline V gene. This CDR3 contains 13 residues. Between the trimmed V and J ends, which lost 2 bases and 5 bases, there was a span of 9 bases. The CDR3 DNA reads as TGTGCCAGCAGTTTACCAGGGGTTACTGAAGCTTTCTTT. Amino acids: CASSLPGVTEAFF.

The CDR3 bases are TGTGCCAGCAGCCGTGAGGTTTTCGGTGAGCAGTTCTTC. Its translation is CASSREVFGEQFF. J is TRBJ2-1 and V is TRBV7-3; no clear D. V was shortened by 5 bases and J by 9 bases, with 14 bases between the two germline ends. The CDR3 sequence is 13 residues long. The germline V gene encodes CDR1 SGHTA and CDR2 FQGTGA. The full variable domain, rest sourced from reference TRBV7-3 and TRBJ2-1, is GAGVSQTPSNKVTEKGKYVELRCDPISGHTALYWYRQSLGQGPEFLIYFQGTGAADDSGLPNDRFFAVRPEGSVSTLKIQRTERGDSAVYLCASSREVFGEQFFGPGTRLTVL.

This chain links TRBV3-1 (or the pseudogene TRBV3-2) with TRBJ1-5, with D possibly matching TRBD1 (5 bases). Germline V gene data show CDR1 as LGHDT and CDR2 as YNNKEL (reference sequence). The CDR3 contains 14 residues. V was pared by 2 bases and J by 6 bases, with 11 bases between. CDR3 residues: CASSQTGTVQPQHF. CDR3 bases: TGTGCCAGCAGCCAAACAGGCACGGTTCAGCCCCAGCATTTT.

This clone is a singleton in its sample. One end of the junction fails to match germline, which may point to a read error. The CDR3 protein is CASSPSPSQVNEQFF. CDR3 nucleotides: TGTGCTAGCAGCCCAAGCCCAAGCCAGGTTAATGAGCAGTTCTTC. The gene calls are TRBV7-7 and TRBJ2-1; D gene unclear. CDR3 length equals 15 residues. CDR1 is SSHAT, CDR2 FNYEAQ, per germline (reference sequence).